This T cell receptor beta chain derives from a study of regulatory T cells in long-lasting Graves disease. Study information: For a period under 3 months, newly diagnosed Graves' patients had taken antithyroid drugs.

Library construction for TCR beta used iRepertoire HTBI primers and Arm-PCR of CDR3 regions. TCRdb fed the multiplex PCR reads into MiXCR, producing one record per CDR3 protein. The table includes around 360,000 distinct CDR3 sequences, roughly 15% detected once. The CDR3 totals 13 residues. In germline, CDR1 is LNHNV, CDR2 YYDKDF (reference sequence). V was trimmed by 5 bases and J by 1 base, leaving 8 bases between them. Described time point: newly diagnosed GD, antithyroid drugs for less than 3 months. Extracted RNA from PBMCs served as the source of the TCR library. Under American Thyroid Association guidelines, Graves' disease was diagnosed. This clonotype was recorded many times. The same data also went into a second study, on T cells in Graves' hyperthyroidism and ophthalmopathy. As that report states: With a duration under 2 months, the hyperthyroidism was newly diagnosed in patients aged 18 to 65.

This sequence was found in a woman aged 18-29 years with Graves disease. This chain connects TRBV15 to TRBJ1-1; no clear D. The sample was peripheral blood mononuclear cells (PBMCs), taken at new diagnosis, from a patient treated with antithyroid drugs. CDR3 sequence: CATSSAGNTEAFF. The CDR3 DNA reads TGTGCCACCAGCTCTGCAGGGAACACTGAAGCTTTCTTT. Supplemented by reference TRBV15 and TRBJ1-1, the full variable domain reads DAMVIQNPRYQVTQFGKPVTLSCSQTLNHNVMYWYQQKSSQAPKLLFHYYDKDFNNEADTPDNFQSRRPNTSFCFLDIRSPGLGDTAMYLCATSSAGNTEAFFGQGTRLTVV.